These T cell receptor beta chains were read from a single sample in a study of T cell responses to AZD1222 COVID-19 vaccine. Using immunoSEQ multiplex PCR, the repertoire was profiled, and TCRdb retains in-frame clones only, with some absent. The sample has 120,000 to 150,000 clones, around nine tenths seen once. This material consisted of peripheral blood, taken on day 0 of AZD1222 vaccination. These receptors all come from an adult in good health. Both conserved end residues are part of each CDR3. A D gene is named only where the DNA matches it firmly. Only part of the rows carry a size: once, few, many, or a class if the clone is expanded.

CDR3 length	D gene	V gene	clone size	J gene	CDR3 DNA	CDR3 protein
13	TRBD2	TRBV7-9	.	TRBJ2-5	TGTGCCACCAGGGAGGGCGACCAAGAGACCCAGTACTTC	CATREGDQETQYF
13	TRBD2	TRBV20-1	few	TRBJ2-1	TGCAGTGCTAGTCTAGCGGTCTACAATGAGCAGTTCTTC	CSASLAVYNEQFF
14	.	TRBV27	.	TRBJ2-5	TGTGCCAGCAGCTCCGGCAGGGGTTCAGAGACCCAGTACTTC	CASSSGRGSETQYF
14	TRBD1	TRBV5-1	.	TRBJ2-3	TGCGCCAGCAGCTTCCAGACAGGGTCAGATACGCAGTATTTT	CASSFQTGSDTQYF
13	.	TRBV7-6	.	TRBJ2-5	TGTGCCAGCAGCTTGGTTTTCGAGGAGACCCAGTACTTC	CASSLVFEETQYF
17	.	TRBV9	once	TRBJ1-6	TGTGCCAGCAGCGTAGCCCACTTCCCTTCTTGGAATTCACCCCTCCACTTT	CASSVAHFPSWNSPLHF
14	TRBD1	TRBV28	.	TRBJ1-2	TGTGCCAGCAGTTGGGGACAGATAAACTATGGCTACACCTTC	CASSWGQINYGYTF
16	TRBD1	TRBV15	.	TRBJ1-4	TGTGCCACCAGCAGAGATGCGGGACAGGCCAATGAAAAACTGTTTTTT	CATSRDAGQANEKLFF
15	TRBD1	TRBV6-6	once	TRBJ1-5	TGTGCCAGCAGTTACTGGGACAGCGACAATCAGCCCCAGCATTTT	CASSYWDSDNQPQHF
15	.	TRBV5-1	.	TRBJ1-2	TGCGCCAGCAGCTTGTATGGAGTACCGAACTATGGCTACACCTTC	CASSLYGVPNYGYTF
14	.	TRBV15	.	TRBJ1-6	TGTGCCACCAGCAGAGATCGGAATCTGGCAAACCTCCACTTT	CATSRDRNLANLHF
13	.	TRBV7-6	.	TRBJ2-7	TGTGCCAGCAGCTTAGCTGGGCCCTACGAGCAGTACTTC	CASSLAGPYEQYF
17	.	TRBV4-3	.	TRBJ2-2	TGCGCCAGCAGCCAAAAAACCAGGGGTCGGAACACCGGGGAGCTGTTTTTT	CASSQKTRGRNTGELFF
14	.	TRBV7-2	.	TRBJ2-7	TGTGCCAGCAGCCAGGACAACGGGCCCTACGAGCAGTACTTC	CASSQDNGPYEQYF
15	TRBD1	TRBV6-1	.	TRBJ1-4	TGTGCCAGCAGTGAAGGCTGGGACAGGGGAGAAAAACTGTTTTTT	CASSEGWDRGEKLFF
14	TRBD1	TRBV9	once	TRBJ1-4	TGTGCCAGCAGTTCGAGGACAGGGAATGAAAAACTGTTTTTT	CASSSRTGNEKLFF
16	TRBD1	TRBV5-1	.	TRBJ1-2	TGCGCCAGCAGCTTAAACCGGGACAGCGGCTTCTATGGCTACACCTTC	CASSLNRDSGFYGYTF
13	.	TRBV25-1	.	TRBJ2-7	TGTGCCAGCAGTGAAGGTGGAGCGAATGAGCAGTACTTC	CASSEGGANEQYF
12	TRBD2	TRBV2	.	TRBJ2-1	TGTGCCACCGGGAGGGAGCGTGGGGAGCAGTTCTTC	CATGRERGEQFF
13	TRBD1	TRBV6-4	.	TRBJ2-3	TGTGCCAGCAGTGACGAAACAGGGGGTACGCAGTATTTT	CASSDETGGTQYF
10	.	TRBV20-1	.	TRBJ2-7	TGCAGTGCTAGGCGCCGCGAGCAGTACTTC	CSARRREQYF
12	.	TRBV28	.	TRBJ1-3	TGTGCCAGCGCCGGCCAGGGATACACCATATATTTT	CASAGQGYTIYF
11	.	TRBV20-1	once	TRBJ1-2	TGCAGTGCCACAGGAGGCTATGGCTACACCTTC	CSATGGYGYTF
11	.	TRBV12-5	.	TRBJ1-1	TGTGCTAGTGGTCGTGGAGGGGAGGCTTTCTTT	CASGRGGEAFF
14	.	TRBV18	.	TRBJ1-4	TGTGCCAGCTCATCGACGGGGGGCTATGAAAAACTGTTTTTT	CASSSTGGYEKLFF
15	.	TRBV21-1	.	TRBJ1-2	TGTGCCAGCAGCAAGGTGGTCTGGCAGGACTATGGCTACACCTTC	CASSKVVWQDYGYTF
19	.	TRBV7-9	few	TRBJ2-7	TGTGCCAGCAGCTTAGGCCCCTCAGGGACGCGGGCTAGCCCCTACGAGCAGTACTTC	CASSLGPSGTRASPYEQYF
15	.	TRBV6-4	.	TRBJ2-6	TGTGCCAGCAGTGACGACAGCTCTGGGGCCAACGTCCTGACTTTC	CASSDDSSGANVLTF
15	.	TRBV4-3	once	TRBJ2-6	TGCGCCAGCAGCCAACTGCTACCTGGGGCCAACGTCCTGACTTTC	CASSQLLPGANVLTF
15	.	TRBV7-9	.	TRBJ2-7	TGTGCCAGCAGCTCGGCCCTTGGGCGGACCTACGAGCAGTACTTC	CASSSALGRTYEQYF
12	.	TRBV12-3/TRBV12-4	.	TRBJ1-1	TGTGCCAGCAGTCCAGACAGTATTGAAGCTTTCTTT	CASSPDSIEAFF
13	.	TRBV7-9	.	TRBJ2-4	TGTGCCAGCAGCTTTGGGCAGGGGAACATTCAGTACTTC	CASSFGQGNIQYF
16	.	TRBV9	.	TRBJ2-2	TGTGCCAGCAGCCGACAGGTCGGGAGGTACACCGGGGAGCTGTTTTTT	CASSRQVGRYTGELFF
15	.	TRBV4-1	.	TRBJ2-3	TGCGCCAGCAGCCCCAACGAGGGGAGCCCAGATACGCAGTATTTT	CASSPNEGSPDTQYF
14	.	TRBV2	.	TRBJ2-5	TGTGCCAGCACGAACGGGATGGCCCAAGAGACCCAGTACTTC	CASTNGMAQETQYF
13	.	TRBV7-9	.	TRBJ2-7	TGTGCCAGCAGCCCAACCACCCTCTACGAGCAGTACTTC	CASSPTTLYEQYF
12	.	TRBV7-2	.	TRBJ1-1	TGTGCCAGCAGCCCAATGGGGCTTGAAGCTTTCTTT	CASSPMGLEAFF
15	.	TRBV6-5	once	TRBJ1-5	TGTGCCAGCAGTTACCCGGGGCATCGAAATCAGCCCCAGCATTTT	CASSYPGHRNQPQHF
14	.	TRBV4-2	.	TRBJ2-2	TGTGCCAGCAGCCAAGGAGGGGGCACCGGGGAGCTGTTTTTT	CASSQGGGTGELFF
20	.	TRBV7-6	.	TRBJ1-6	TGTGCCAGCAGCTTAGATCCCGGGTCCCCTTATCGGGGTGTTAATTCACCCCTCCACTTT	CASSLDPGSPYRGVNSPLHF
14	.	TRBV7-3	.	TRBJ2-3	TGTGCCAGCAGCTTAAACAGGGTTGCAGATACGCAGTATTTT	CASSLNRVADTQYF
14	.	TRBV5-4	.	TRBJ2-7	TGTGCCAGCAGCTCCTTGGAGGGGAGCTACGAGCAGTACTTC	CASSSLEGSYEQYF